Sequencing of this T cell receptor (beta chain) was carried out in a study of OX40 agonist ivuxolimab in advanced cancers. At the level of the study: Partial response was recorded in three patients: one hepatocellular carcinoma and two cutaneous melanoma cases.

Data came from immunoSEQ multiplex PCR; TCRdb stores just in-frame clones and leaves some out. The data hold tens of thousands of clones, with 91% observed a single time. In this sample, this clone turned up once. This CDR3 has 13 residues. V was cut by 4 bases and J by 1 base, with 7 bases left in between. Germline V gene data show CDR1 as SGHTA and CDR2 as FQGNSA. The chain carries TRBV7-2 and TRBJ1-1; no reliable D call. Sequenced material: CD4+ or CD8+ T cells sorted from blood, taken in a trial of the OX40 agonist ivuxolimab. The clonotype comes from an adult with an advanced solid tumor such as melanoma, head and neck, liver or kidney cancer. The CDR3 region is CASSSRQNTEAFF. CDR3 DNA sequence: TGTGCCAGCAGCTCCCGACAGAACACTGAAGCTTTCTTT.